Included here is one T cell receptor (beta chain) sequence, with context. This clonotype was detected ten times or more. Its antigen remains undetermined. Base qualities were left out, and no much larger clone turns up one base away. Libraries from unsorted PBMCs were made from 2 million PBMCs kept in RNAlater at -80 degrees C until RNA extraction. The multiple sclerosis patients were enrolled in a US clinical protocol that evaluated disease progression with magnetic resonance imaging. Peripheral blood was subjected to Ficoll-Hypaque density gradient centrifugation to isolate PBMCs, which were then cryopreserved in liquid nitrogen. cDNA was synthesized by template-switch 5'RACE using a primer carrying a 10-nucleotide random unique molecular identifier by which each TCR transcript was tagged. Every sequencing run covered 15-18 subjects and yielded more than 180 million TCR-beta sequences. Total RNA was extracted with the RNeasy kit. Using the KAPA Real-time Library Amplification kit, TCR-beta VDJ regions were amplified with primers for the TCR constant region and the 5'RACE anchor. Sample indexes and Illumina adaptors were added in a first PCR, and a second PCR then increased library yield. After purification with Ampure beads, the TCR product of roughly 650 bp was size-selected on a 2% E-gel SizeSelection system. Before pooling, libraries had their quality checked on a Bioanalyzer, their concentration measured with Qubit, and their quantity determined with the Kapa Library Quantification kit. Libraries were sequenced paired-end 2 x 150 bp on an Illumina HiSeq 2500. To increase sequence diversity, 25-30% phiX was spiked into each library pool. The authors' pipeline ran thus. Quality-filtered reads were processed with the UMI-based MiGEC pipeline, and over 75% of raw TCR sequences were removed by the MiGEC pipeline during error correction. VDJ genes were aligned to IMGT germline references, and each clonotype was defined by a unique CDR3 amino acid sequence together with V-J genes. Clonal expansion, Shannon diversity, and CDR3 relatedness (CalcPairwiseDistances, ClusterSamples) were evaluated with VDJtools, and phylogenetic trees were built with CLCbio workbench. Expanded clones were defined as having at least 8 unique UMIs, based on coefficient-of-variation modelling across technical triplicates. TCRdb reworked the public reads: Q25 trimming with fastp, MiXCR clone assembly, productive beta chains retained. Every distinct CDR3 protein forms one entry, paired with its most common genes and DNA. What appears here as the V and J calls and clone size reflects TCRdb's work, not the paper's. The sample includes some 61,000 distinct CDR3 sequences, with approximately 4.1% observed a single time. The top ten clones comprise approximately 1.2% of the sample.

The CDR3 runs 13 residues from the cysteine to the phenylalanine. Left in the record is the CDR3 DNA by itself, 39 bases read in frame from the first base. V trim: 2 bases; J trim: 3 bases; unmatched bases: 0. CDR1 and CDR2 (SGHDT, YYEEEE) derive from the germline V gene. These data belong to a study of neurological immune-mediated disorders (dated by TCRdb to between 2018 and 2021). Turning to the overall study: Among the approximately 34 multiple sclerosis patients, some 31 had relapsing-remitting MS and 3 had secondary progressive MS. Peripheral blood TCR-beta repertoires from patients with HTLV-I-associated myelopathy (HAM/TSP), patients with multiple sclerosis, and healthy controls were compared in the study using UMI-based sequencing. Alongside PBMC samples, the set of some 98 TCR-beta libraries contained longitudinal samples, technical triplicates, and paired CD4+ and CD8+ T-cell subsets that had been sorted. The cohort included some 70 subjects: roughly 14 with HAM/TSP, around 34 with multiple sclerosis, and 20 or so healthy controls.

On the study overall, not on this receptor specifically: In phylogenetic analysis, the repertoires of 18 of 34 MS patients grouped into a cluster of related CDR3 sequences, which suggests a possible signature at the repertoire level. No clinical or MRI features were associated with the MS cluster, and the authors said that larger cohorts are needed. The highest TCR clonal expansion was observed in HAM/TSP patients, whereas the lowest was observed in MS patients, even when compared with healthy controls. No identical CDR3 amino acid sequences were found to be shared among expanded clones across subjects, suggesting that TCR-beta repertoires were private in all groups.

Sequencing was carried out using PBMCs. The clonotype originates from a young man with multiple sclerosis. Rearrangement joined TRBV5-6 to TRBJ2-5, and 8 junctional nucleotides match TRBD2. The nucleotides are TGTGCCAGCAGCTTCGGGGGGGAAGAGACCCAGTACTTC. Translated, this is CASSFGGEETQYF.